A selection of T cell receptor beta chains follows, all from one sample in a study of blood T cell repertoires in COVID-19. The method was immunoSEQ multiplex PCR; TCRdb's version includes in-frame clones alone and lacks a portion of them. The data hold roughly 86,000 clones, with approximately 83% observed a single time. Material: peripheral blood. Receptors originate from a woman in her 70s with acute or convalescent COVID-19. Both conserved end residues are part of each CDR3.

CDR3aa	v_gene	len
CASSLVREIRYTF	TRBV5-6	13
CASSLQGSTDTQYF	TRBV5-6	14
CASSLEEQGLGYTF	TRBV11-2	14
CASSRTVQEQTQYF	TRBV7-9	14
CASSRDNWYGYTF	TRBV7-9	13
CASSQGTDRNQPQHF	TRBV5-4	15
CASSPGGGETTEAFF	TRBV7-9	15
CAWSTSSNQPQHF	TRBV30	13
CASSKDSTGELFF	TRBV11-1	13
CASSEASGRQPQHF	TRBV6-1	14
CASSSESRDRTYEQYF	TRBV13	16
CASSSHSIETQYF	TRBV12-3/TRBV12-4	13
CASSVNRELNTGELFF	TRBV9	16
CASMDSVNTEAFF	TRBV5-1	13
CSAVTGGQEKLFF	TRBV29-1	13
CASSLPDREVEAFF	TRBV7-8	14
CASSLGRQNTEAFF	TRBV11-3	14
CATSRETSGLNEQFF	TRBV15	15
CASSFRGANTEAFF	TRBV3-1/TRBV3-2	14
CASSFRGTGYTF	TRBV7-8	12
CASSATGMANQPQHF	TRBV5-1	15
CASSEDRAFSGNTIYF	TRBV6-2/TRBV6-3	16
CSASSSVETQYF	TRBV20-1	12
CASSQAGTGSALNTEAFF	TRBV3-1/TRBV3-2	18
CASSLGGNEKLFF	TRBV7-2	13
CSVLDSLNTEAFF	TRBV29-1	13
CASSWGTPNTGELFF	TRBV28	15
CAGVVGGVNTEAFF	TRBV6-5	14
CASSDTWTGTEAFF	TRBV6-1	14
CASSLAGGENIQYF	TRBV5-4	14
CASSGQQGAYYGYTF	TRBV2	15
CASSTSYRGSNEKLFF	TRBV19	16
CASSRDRRTYEQYF	TRBV5-1	14
CASSPDRVVEKLFF	TRBV19	14
CASSTAGTGGWTEAFF	TRBV6-6	16
CASRETASDTQYF	TRBV9	13
CASSSDRGIQYF	TRBV2	12
CASRDTGGNYGYTF	TRBV27	14
CAWTRGGLNTEAFF	TRBV30	14
CASSVDSGRGEEKLFF	TRBV9	16